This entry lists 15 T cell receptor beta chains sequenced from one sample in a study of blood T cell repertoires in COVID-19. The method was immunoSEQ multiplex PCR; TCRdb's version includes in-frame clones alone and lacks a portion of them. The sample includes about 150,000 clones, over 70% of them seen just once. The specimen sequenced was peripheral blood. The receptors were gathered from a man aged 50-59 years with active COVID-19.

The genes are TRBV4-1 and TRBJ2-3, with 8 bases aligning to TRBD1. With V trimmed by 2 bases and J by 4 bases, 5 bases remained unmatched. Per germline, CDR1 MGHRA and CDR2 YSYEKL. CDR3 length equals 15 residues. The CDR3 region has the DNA TGCGCCAGCAGCCAATTGGACAGGGTGGCAGATACGCAGTATTTT. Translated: CASSQLDRVADTQYF.

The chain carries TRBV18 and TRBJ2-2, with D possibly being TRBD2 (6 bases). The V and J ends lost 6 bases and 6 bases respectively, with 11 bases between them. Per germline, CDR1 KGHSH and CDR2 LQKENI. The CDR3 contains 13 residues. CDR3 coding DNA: TGTGCCAGCTCGGAAAGGGAGGCCGGGGAGCTGTTTTTT. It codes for CASSEREAGELFF.

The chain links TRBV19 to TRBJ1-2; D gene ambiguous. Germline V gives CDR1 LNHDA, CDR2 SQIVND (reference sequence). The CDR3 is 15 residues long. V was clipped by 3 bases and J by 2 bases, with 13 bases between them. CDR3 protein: CASSITWRINYGYTF. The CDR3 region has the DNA TGTGCCAGTAGTATTACATGGAGGATCAACTATGGCTACACCTTC.

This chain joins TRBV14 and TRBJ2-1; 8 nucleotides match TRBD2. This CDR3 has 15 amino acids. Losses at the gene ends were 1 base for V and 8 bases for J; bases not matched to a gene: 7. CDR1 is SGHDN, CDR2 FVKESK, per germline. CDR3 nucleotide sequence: TGTGCCAGCAGCCAAGCAGTCGGGGGGGCCTATGAGCAGTTCTTC. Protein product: CASSQAVGGAYEQFF. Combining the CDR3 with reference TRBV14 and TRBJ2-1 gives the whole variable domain EAGVTQFPSHSVIEKGQTVTLRCDPISGHDNLYWYRRVMGKEIKFLLHFVKESKQDESGMPNNRFLAERTGGTYSTLKVQPAELEDSGVYFCASSQAVGGAYEQFFGPGTRLTVL.

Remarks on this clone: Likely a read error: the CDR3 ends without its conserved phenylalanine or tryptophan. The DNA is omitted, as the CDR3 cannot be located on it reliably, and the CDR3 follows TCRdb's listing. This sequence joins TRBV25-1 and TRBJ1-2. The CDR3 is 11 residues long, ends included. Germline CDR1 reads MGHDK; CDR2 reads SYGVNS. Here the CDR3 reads CASSVLGRWEI.

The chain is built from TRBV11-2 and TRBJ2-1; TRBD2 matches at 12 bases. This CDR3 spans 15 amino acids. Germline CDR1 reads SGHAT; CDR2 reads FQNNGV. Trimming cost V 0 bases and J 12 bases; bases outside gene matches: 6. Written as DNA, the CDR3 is TGTGCCAGCAGCTTAGAGGCTAGCGGGGGGGCGACGCAGTTCTTC. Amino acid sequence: CASSLEASGGATQFF.

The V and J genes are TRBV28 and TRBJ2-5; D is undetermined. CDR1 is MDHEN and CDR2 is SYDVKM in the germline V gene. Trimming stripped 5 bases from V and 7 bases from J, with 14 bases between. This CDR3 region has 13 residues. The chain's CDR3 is CASSPSAVRTQYF. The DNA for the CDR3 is TGTGCCAGCAGTCCCTCCGCGGTTCGGACCCAGTACTTC. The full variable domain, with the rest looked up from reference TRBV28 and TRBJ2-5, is DVKVTQSSRYLVKRTGEKVFLECVQDMDHENMFWYRQDPGLGLRLIYFSYDVKMKEKGDIPEGYSVSREKKERFSLILESASTNQTSMYLCASSPSAVRTQYFGPGTRLLVL.

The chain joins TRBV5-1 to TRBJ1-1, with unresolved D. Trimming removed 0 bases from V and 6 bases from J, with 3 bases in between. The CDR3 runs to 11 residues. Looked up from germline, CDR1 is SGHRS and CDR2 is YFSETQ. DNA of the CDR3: TGCGCCAGCAGCTTGGCAGCTGAAGCTTTCTTT. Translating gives CASSLAAEAFF.

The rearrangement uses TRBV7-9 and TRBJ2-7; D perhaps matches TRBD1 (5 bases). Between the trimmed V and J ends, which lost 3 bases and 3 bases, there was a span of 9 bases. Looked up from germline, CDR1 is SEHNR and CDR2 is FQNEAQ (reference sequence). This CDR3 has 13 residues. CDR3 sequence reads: CASSFRVGYEQYF. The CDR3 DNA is TGTGCCAGCAGCTTCAGGGTAGGCTACGAGCAGTACTTC.

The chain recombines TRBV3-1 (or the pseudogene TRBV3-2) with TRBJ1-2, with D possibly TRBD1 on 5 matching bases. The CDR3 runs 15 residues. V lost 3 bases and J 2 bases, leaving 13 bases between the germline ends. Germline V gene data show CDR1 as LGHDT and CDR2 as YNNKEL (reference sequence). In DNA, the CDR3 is TGTGCCAGCAGCCATAGGCCCGGGGGAAACTATGGCTACACCTTC. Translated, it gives CASSHRPGGNYGYTF.

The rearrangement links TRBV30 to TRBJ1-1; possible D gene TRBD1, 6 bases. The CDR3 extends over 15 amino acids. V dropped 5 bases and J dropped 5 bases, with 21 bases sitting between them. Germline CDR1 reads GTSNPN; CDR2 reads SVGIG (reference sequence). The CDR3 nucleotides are TGTGCCTGGTCCCCCTTAACCACAGGGCGGACTGAAGCTTTCTTT. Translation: CAWSPLTTGRTEAFF.

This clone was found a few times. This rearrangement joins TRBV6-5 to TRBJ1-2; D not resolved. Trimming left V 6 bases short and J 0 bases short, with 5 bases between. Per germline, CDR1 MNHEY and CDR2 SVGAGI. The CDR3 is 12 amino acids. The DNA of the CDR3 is TGTGCCAGCAGACAGACTAACTATGGCTACACCTTC. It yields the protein CASRQTNYGYTF.

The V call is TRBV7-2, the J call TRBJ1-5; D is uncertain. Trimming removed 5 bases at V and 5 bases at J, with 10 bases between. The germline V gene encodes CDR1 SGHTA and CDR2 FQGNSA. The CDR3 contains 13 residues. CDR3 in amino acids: CASSTGPDQPQHF. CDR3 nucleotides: TGTGCCAGCAGCACGGGTCCCGATCAGCCCCAGCATTTT.

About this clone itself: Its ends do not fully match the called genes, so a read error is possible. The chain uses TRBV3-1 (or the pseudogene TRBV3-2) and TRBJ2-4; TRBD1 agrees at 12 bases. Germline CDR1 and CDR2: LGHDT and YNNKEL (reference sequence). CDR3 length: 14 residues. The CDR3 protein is CASSLAGTGGANDF. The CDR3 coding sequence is TGTGCCAGCAGCCTAGCCGGGACAGGGGGCGCGAATGACTTC.

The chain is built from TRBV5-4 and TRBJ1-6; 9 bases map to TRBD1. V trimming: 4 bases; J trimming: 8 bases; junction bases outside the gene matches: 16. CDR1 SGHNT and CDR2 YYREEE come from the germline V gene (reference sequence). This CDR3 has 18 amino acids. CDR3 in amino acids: CASSPGTGRAMVYSPLHF. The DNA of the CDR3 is TGTGCCAGCAGCCCCGGGACAGGGAGGGCTATGGTGTATTCACCCCTCCACTTT.